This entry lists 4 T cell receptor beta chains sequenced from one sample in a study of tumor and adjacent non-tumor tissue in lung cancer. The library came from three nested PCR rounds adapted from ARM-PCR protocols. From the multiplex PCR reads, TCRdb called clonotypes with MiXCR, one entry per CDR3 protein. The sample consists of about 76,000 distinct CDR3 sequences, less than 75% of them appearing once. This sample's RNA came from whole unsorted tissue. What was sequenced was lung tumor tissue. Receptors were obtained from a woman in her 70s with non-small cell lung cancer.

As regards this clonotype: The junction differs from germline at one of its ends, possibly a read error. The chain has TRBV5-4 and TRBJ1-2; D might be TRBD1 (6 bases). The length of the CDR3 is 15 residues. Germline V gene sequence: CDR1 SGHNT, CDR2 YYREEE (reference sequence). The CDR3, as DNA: TGTGCCAGCAGTTTGGGGGTGCCAGGGGTGGCTGCCTACACCTTC. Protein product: CASSLGVPGVAAYTF.

The CDR3 nucleotides read TGCGCCAGCAGCTTGGAGGTCAGCAAGTATGGCTACACCTTC. Translation: CASSLEVSKYGYTF. This chain links TRBV5-1 with TRBJ1-2; D is unclear. The germline V gene encodes CDR1 SGHRS and CDR2 YFSETQ. This CDR3 comprises 14 residues. Trimming cost V 0 bases and J 5 bases, with 11 bases left between them.

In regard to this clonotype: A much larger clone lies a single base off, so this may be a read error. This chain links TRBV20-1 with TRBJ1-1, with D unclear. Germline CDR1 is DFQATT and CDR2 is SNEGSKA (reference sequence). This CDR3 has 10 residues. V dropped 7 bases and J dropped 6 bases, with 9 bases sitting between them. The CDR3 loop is CSDSSSEAFF. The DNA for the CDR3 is TGCAGTGATAGCTCCTCTGAAGCTTTCTTT.

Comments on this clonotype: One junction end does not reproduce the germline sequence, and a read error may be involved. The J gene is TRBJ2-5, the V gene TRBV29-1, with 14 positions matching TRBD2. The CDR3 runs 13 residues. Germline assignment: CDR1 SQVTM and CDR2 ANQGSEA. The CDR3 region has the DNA TGCAGTGTCGGACTAGCGGGAGGCGAGACACAGTACTTC. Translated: CSVGLAGGETQYF.